Below, 21 T cell receptor beta chains from the same sample are listed, as sequenced in a study of early T cells in non-severe SARS-CoV-2 infection. TCRdb used MiXCR to reprocess the 5' RACE reads, holding one entry per CDR3 protein. The sample carries approximately 70,000 distinct CDR3 sequences, about 9.1% recorded once. The material was whole blood, obtained at baseline. The source is an adult who was a healthcare worker with PCR-confirmed SARS-CoV-2 infection or an uninfected control (not recorded which).

In its sample, this clonotype was seen many times. The rearrangement joins TRBV6-5 to TRBJ1-1; a possible D gene is TRBD1 (5 bases). Trimming left V 6 bases short and J 0 bases short, with 14 bases between. Looked up from germline, CDR1 is MNHEY and CDR2 is SVGAGI. This CDR3 contains 15 residues. The CDR3 region has the DNA TGTGCCAGCAGCCGAAAGGACAAAATGAACACTGAAGCTTTCTTT. Translating gives CASSRKDKMNTEAFF.

The V and J genes are TRBV7-9 and TRBJ2-5, with 8 positions matching TRBD1. The germline gives CDR1 SEHNR, CDR2 FQNEAQ (reference sequence). The J segment lost 4 bases and the V segment lost 3 bases, leaving 7 bases of the junction unmatched. The CDR3 contains 15 residues. The chain's CDR3 is CASSLGQGASETQYF. The CDR3 DNA reads TGTGCCAGCAGCTTGGGGCAGGGGGCTTCAGAGACCCAGTACTTC.

This clonotype was seen at least ten times. The V gene is TRBV12-3 or TRBV12-4, the J gene TRBJ2-1; 11 nucleotides line up with TRBD2. This CDR3 comprises 18 residues. V was pared by 6 bases and J by 7 bases, with 17 bases of the junction left unmatched. CDR3 amino acids: CASSSPQRLAGTRNEQFF. Here the CDR3 DNA reads TGTGCCAGCAGCTCCCCTCAAAGACTAGCGGGAACGCGTAATGAGCAGTTCTTC.

This clonotype turned up a few times. The chain couples TRBV11-2 to TRBJ2-3; D not certain. Germline assignment: CDR1 SGHAT and CDR2 FQNNGV. The CDR3 runs to 13 residues. With 0 bases removed from V and 8 bases from J, the gap between germline ends came to 9 bases. As DNA, the CDR3 is TGTGCCAGCAGCTTAGAGGCTTCTTCTACGCAGTATTTT. This codes for CASSLEASSTQYF.

This clonotype occurred many times. The chain links TRBV25-1 to TRBJ1-3, with D uncertain. The CDR3 contains 14 residues. CDR1 is MGHDK and CDR2 is SYGVNS in the germline V gene. Trimming cost V 7 bases and J 0 bases, with 10 bases left between them. CDR3 coding DNA: TGTGCCAGCATTTCACTTAGCTCTGGAAACACCATATATTTT. Its protein is CASISLSSGNTIYF.

This clonotype occurred many times. The chain couples TRBV7-2 to TRBJ1-4, with D unclear. This CDR3 region has 15 residues. The V gene's germline CDR1 is SGHTA and CDR2 FQGNSA. The V end lost 6 bases, the J end lost 7 bases, and 18 bases lay between the germline ends. CDR3 region: CASRPGGLTGEKLFF. The DNA of the CDR3 is TGTGCCAGCAGACCGGGAGGGCTAACGGGTGAAAAACTGTTTTTT.

The genes are TRBV7-2 and TRBJ2-7; D is possibly TRBD1 or TRBD2 (5 bases each). Germline V gene sequence: CDR1 SGHTA, CDR2 FQGNSA. Trimming cost V 5 bases and J 1 base, with 12 bases left between them. The CDR3 contains 14 residues. The CDR3 DNA is TGTGCCAGCAGCCGAGGGGCCCGATCCTACGAGCAGTACTTC. Residues: CASSRGARSYEQYF.

This clonotype was counted ten times or more. The genes are TRBV11-2 and TRBJ2-3; a possible D gene is TRBD2 (6 bases). Germline lookup yields CDR1 SGHAT and CDR2 FQNNGV. The germline V and J ends were trimmed by 2 bases and 0 bases, with 9 bases remaining between them. The CDR3 is 15 amino acids. The CDR3 spells CASSLWRGSTDTQYF. In DNA, the CDR3 is TGTGCCAGCAGCTTATGGCGGGGTAGCACAGATACGCAGTATTTT.

This clonotype was counted between two and nine times. This sequence joins TRBV18 and TRBJ2-1, with D tentatively TRBD1 (5 bases). With 3 bases removed from V and 6 bases from J, the gap between germline ends came to 27 bases. Germline CDR1 reads KGHSH; CDR2 reads LQKENI. The CDR3 is made up of 19 amino acids. The CDR3 DNA is TGTGCCAGCTCACCCCCAAGGGGAACAGGCCTCAGGTCTAGCAATGAGCAGTTCTTC. It is translated as CASSPPRGTGLRSSNEQFF.

This chain links TRBV7-9 with TRBJ2-3; D may correspond to TRBD1 or TRBD2 (7 bases each). Germline values: CDR1 SEHNR, CDR2 FQNEAQ (reference sequence). V lost 6 bases and J lost 0, with 13 bases in between. The CDR3 has 15 residues. DNA of the CDR3: TGTGCCAGCAGGTGGCAGGGGGGGAGCACAGATACGCAGTATTTT. It encodes CASRWQGGSTDTQYF.

This clonotype was recorded a few times. The chain uses TRBV6-2 or TRBV6-3 and TRBJ2-1; 10 positions agree with TRBD2. CDR1 is MNHEY, CDR2 SVGEGT, per germline. The CDR3 totals 12 residues. V lost 6 bases and J lost 9; bases outside the gene matches: 2. The CDR3 spells CASSWTSGEQFF. CDR3 nucleotides: TGTGCCAGCAGCTGGACTAGCGGTGAGCAGTTCTTC.

The chain recombines TRBV28 with TRBJ2-7; D might be TRBD1 (6 bases). The CDR3 covers 17 residues. The germline gives CDR1 MDHEN, CDR2 SYDVKM. Trimming shortened V by 9 bases and J by 1 base, and 25 bases separated the two germline ends. The CDR3 spells CASGGADSRPTSYEQYF. The CDR3 DNA sequence: TGTGCCAGTGGGGGCGCAGACTCAAGACCCACATCCTACGAGCAGTACTTC.

In the case of this clonotype: A much bigger clone sits one base away, suggesting this may be a read error. The DNA for the CDR3 is TGTGCCAGTGGCCGGGACAAGGATGAAAAACCTTTTTTT. It yields the protein CASGRDKDEKPFF. The chain uses TRBV7-9 and TRBJ1-4; perhaps TRBD1 as D (6 bases). Germline values: CDR1 SEHNR, CDR2 FQNEAQ (reference sequence). V lost 9 bases to trimming and J lost 17 bases, with 25 bases between them. The CDR3 is 13 amino acids.

This clonotype was picked up many times. The V gene is TRBV12-3 or TRBV12-4, the J gene TRBJ1-6; no clear D. CDR3 length: 14 amino acids. The V and J ends lost 3 bases and 7 bases respectively, with 10 bases between them. CDR3 loop: CASSLEQPNSPLHF. The CDR3, as DNA: TGTGCCAGCAGTTTGGAACAGCCCAATTCACCCCTCCACTTT.

This clonotype was observed at least ten times. This chain connects TRBV6-2 or TRBV6-3 to TRBJ2-1; D is possibly TRBD1 or TRBD2 (6 bases each). Trimming left V 8 bases short and J 4 bases short, with 12 bases between. This CDR3 is 13 amino acids long. Germline CDR1 reads MNHEY; CDR2 reads SVGEGT. CDR3 residues: CASLGGEYNEQFF. The CDR3 nucleotides are TGTGCCAGCCTGGGGGGCGAGTACAATGAGCAGTTCTTC.

This clonotype was detected a few times. This clone may be a read error of a much larger clone one base away. CDR3: CASKGNTEAFF. The CDR3 nucleotides read TGTGCCAGCAAGGGGAACACTGAAGCTTTCTTT. V usage is TRBV28 and J usage is TRBJ1-1, with no clear D. Deletions cut 7 bases from V and 1 base from J, with 4 bases between. The CDR3 runs 11 residues. The germline V gene has CDR1 MDHEN and CDR2 SYDVKM.

The chain has TRBV28 and TRBJ1-2; D possibly corresponds to TRBD1 (6 bases). V was trimmed by 6 bases and J by 4 bases, leaving 12 bases between them. This CDR3 is 13 amino acids long. Germline V gene sequence: CDR1 MDHEN, CDR2 SYDVKM. As DNA, the CDR3 is TGTGCCAGCAGCCCCGACAGGTCCTATGGCTACACCTTC. It yields the protein CASSPDRSYGYTF.

There are many counts of this clonotype. V is TRBV29-1 and J is TRBJ2-7, with a tentative D call TRBD2 (5 bases). Germline V gives CDR1 SQVTM, CDR2 ANQGSEA. CDR3 size: 12 residues. Trimming cost V 7 bases and J 3 bases, with 13 bases left between them. This CDR3 reads CSAGNGIYEQYF. CDR3 in DNA: TGCAGCGCCGGGAACGGTATCTACGAGCAGTACTTC.

The genes are TRBV20-1 and TRBJ2-1; 8 bases match TRBD2. The CDR3 covers 17 residues. With 6 bases clipped from V and 0 bases from J, the junction kept 13 bases outside the gene matches. The germline CDR1 and CDR2 sequences are DFQATT and SNEGSKA (reference sequence). The CDR3 nucleotides are TGCAGTGCAAACAGCGGGGTTAGCGGGACCTCCTACAATGAGCAGTTCTTC. Translation gives CSANSGVSGTSYNEQFF.

The chain recombines TRBV7-2 with TRBJ2-3; 12 bases are shared with TRBD2. Germline lookup yields CDR1 SGHTA and CDR2 FQGNSA. Trimming cost V 5 bases and J 5 bases; bases outside gene matches: 11. The CDR3 is 17 residues long. The CDR3 DNA is TGTGCCAGCAGCCGCCGGACTAGCGGGGTGGCGGGAGATACGCAGTATTTT. This codes for CASSRRTSGVAGDTQYF.

This clonotype was observed at least ten times. The V gene is TRBV5-1, the J gene TRBJ2-3, with no clear D. Trimming stripped 0 bases from V and 5 bases from J, with 10 bases between. Germline assignment: CDR1 SGHRS and CDR2 YFSETQ. This CDR3 region has 14 residues. The CDR3 nucleotides are TGCGCCAGCAGCTTGGCCAGCTCGAGAGATACGCAGTATTTT. Translating it yields CASSLASSRDTQYF.